A selection of T cell receptor beta chains follows, all from one sample in a study of shared clonotypes between healthy human individuals. Sequencing used immunoSEQ multiplex PCR; TCRdb keeps in-frame clones, though not all of them. Found here are around 650,000 clones, 95% to 96% of them singletons; the top ten hold approximately 0.12%. The sequenced material came from naive CD8+ T cells sorted from blood. The source is a woman aged 25 to 45 in good health. Both conserved end residues are part of each CDR3. The D gene is left open where the match is weak. Size is omitted from some rows. Given values are once, few, many or a class for expanded clones.

j_call | v_call | clone_size | d_call | cdr3_nt | cdr3_aa
TRBJ2-7 | TRBV4-1 | once | . | TGCGCCAGCAGCCTAAGAGGCGGGATAAACTACGAGCAGTACTTC | CASSLRGGINYEQYF
TRBJ2-1 | TRBV19 | . | . | TGTGCCAGTAGTAAGTCTTTAGGCAATGAGCAGTTCTTC | CASSKSLGNEQFF
TRBJ2-1 | TRBV27 | . | . | TGTGCCAGCAGCCCGCTGACTAGTCGGGCTGAGCAGTTCTTC | CASSPLTSRAEQFF
TRBJ2-7 | TRBV5-8 | . | . | TGTGCCAGCAGCTTGGCCTTGATTGTGGGGAGCTCCTACGAGCAGTACTTC | CASSLALIVGSSYEQYF
TRBJ1-2 | TRBV19 | . | TRBD1 | TGTGCCAGTAGTATAGATCTGGACAGGGGGTCTGGCTACACCTTC | CASSIDLDRGSGYTF
TRBJ2-7 | TRBV27 | . | . | TGTGCCACTCGGGACGGAACCTACGAGCAGTACTTC | CATRDGTYEQYF
TRBJ2-5 | TRBV28 | . | TRBD1 | TGTGCCAGCAGCACTAATCATCGGGACAGAGGCGCTGAGACCCAGTACTTC | CASSTNHRDRGAETQYF
TRBJ1-3 | TRBV4-1 | . | TRBD1 | TGCGCCAGCAGCCCCAAGGGACAGCAGAGAAACACCATATATTTT | CASSPKGQQRNTIYF
TRBJ2-7 | TRBV28 | . | TRBD2 | TGTGCCAGCAGTCCCATAGCGGGAGTGTCCTACGAGCAGTACTTC | CASSPIAGVSYEQYF
TRBJ2-1 | TRBV28 | . | . | TGTGCCAGCAGTTCGTCGTTGGAGGGCTACAATGAGCAGTTCTTC | CASSSSLEGYNEQFF
TRBJ2-1 | TRBV7-9 | once | . | TGTGCCAGCAGCTCGATTGTCGGGAAGCGGAACTACAATGAGCAGTTCTTC | CASSSIVGKRNYNEQFF
TRBJ2-1 | TRBV6-5 | . | . | TGTGCCAGCAGTTACTCGAGTGGGGGCCATGAGCAGTTCTTC | CASSYSSGGHEQFF
TRBJ2-7 | TRBV27 | . | . | TGTGCCAGCAGTTTTACCTCAAACTACGAGCAGTACTTC | CASSFTSNYEQYF
TRBJ1-1 | TRBV4-1 | . | TRBD1 | TGCGCCAGCAGCCAGGGGACAGAGAACACTGAAGCTTTCTTT | CASSQGTENTEAFF
TRBJ1-1 | TRBV5-1 | . | . | TGCGCCAGCAGACTGGACAAGAACACTGAAGCTTTCTTT | CASRLDKNTEAFF
TRBJ1-1 | TRBV13 | . | . | TGTGCCAGCAGCACTGAACAGGGACTGAACACTGAAGCTTTCTTT | CASSTEQGLNTEAFF
TRBJ2-7 | TRBV4-1 | . | TRBD1 | TGCGCCAGCAGCCGAATCCGGGACAGGGACGACGAGCAGTACTTC | CASSRIRDRDDEQYF
TRBJ1-3 | TRBV11-2 | . | . | TGTGCCAGCAGCGGAGAAGCGGACTCTGGAAACACCATATATTTT | CASSGEADSGNTIYF
TRBJ2-7 | TRBV27 | . | TRBD1 | TGTGCCAGCAGTTTATCCCCCGGGACAGGGACTTACGAGCAGTACTTC | CASSLSPGTGTYEQYF
TRBJ2-1 | TRBV28 | . | . | TGTGCCAGCAGTTTATCAGGCAGGGTGGGATACAATGAGCAGTTCTTC | CASSLSGRVGYNEQFF
TRBJ2-1 | TRBV2 | . | . | TGTGCCAGCAATGAAGGACAGTCAAAACGGAGGTACAATGAGCAGTTCTTC | CASNEGQSKRRYNEQFF
TRBJ2-3 | TRBV27 | . | TRBD2 | TGTGCCAGCAGTTTATATACTAGCGCCGAAGATACGCAGTATTTT | CASSLYTSAEDTQYF
TRBJ2-6 | TRBV27 | once | TRBD1 | TGTGCCAGCGGGGACAGGGCTGGGGCCAACGTCCTGACTTTC | CASGDRAGANVLTF
TRBJ2-7 | TRBV11-1 | . | TRBD1 | TGTGCCAGCAGCCGTCCCGGGACAGCCTACGAGCAGTACTTC | CASSRPGTAYEQYF
TRBJ2-1 | TRBV7-9 | once | . | TGTGCCAGCAGCCTCAGGGTAACGGGAGAGGATGAGCAGTTCTTC | CASSLRVTGEDEQFF
TRBJ1-1 | TRBV27 | . | . | TGTGCCAGCAGTTGGACAATCGCGAACACTGAAGCTTTCTTT | CASSWTIANTEAFF
TRBJ2-1 | TRBV7-9 | once | . | TGTGCCAGCAGCCCCCTAGCCCATGAGCAGTTCTTC | CASSPLAHEQFF
TRBJ2-5 | TRBV5-1 | . | TRBD1 | TGCGCCAGCAGCCCGGAACAGGGGGCGCAAGAGACCCAGTACTTC | CASSPEQGAQETQYF
TRBJ2-7 | TRBV27 | . | . | TGTGCCAGCAGCCACCGGGGCGCCACCTACGAGCAGTACTTC | CASSHRGATYEQYF
TRBJ2-1 | TRBV27 | . | TRBD1 | TGTGCCAGCAGCCCCGGACAGGGGGTGGGGGAGCAGTTCTTC | CASSPGQGVGEQFF
TRBJ2-3 | TRBV19 | . | TRBD1 | TGTGCCAGTAGCGATCCGGGACAGGCACGAAGCACAGATACGCAGTATTTT | CASSDPGQARSTDTQYF
TRBJ2-2 | TRBV2 | . | . | TGTGCCACCTTGGGTGTAGCCGGGGAGCTGTTTTTT | CATLGVAGELFF
TRBJ2-1 | TRBV28 | . | TRBD2 | TGTGCCAGCAGTTTACAGGGACTAGCGGGAGACAATGAGCAGTTCTTC | CASSLQGLAGDNEQFF
TRBJ2-7 | TRBV4-2 | . | . | TGTGCCAGCAGCCAAGATCTGGGTACAAGCTCCTACGAGCAGTACTTC | CASSQDLGTSSYEQYF
TRBJ1-1 | TRBV6-6 | . | . | TGTGCCAGCGGTTTAACACTGAACACTGAAGCTTTCTTT | CASGLTLNTEAFF
TRBJ2-7 | TRBV4-2 | . | TRBD2 | TGTGCCAGCAGCCAAAGTATTCTAGCGGGAGCTCCCGAGCAGTACTTC | CASSQSILAGAPEQYF
TRBJ2-7 | TRBV4-1 | . | TRBD2 | TGCGCCAGCAGCCAAGACAGCGCCCTAGCGGGAGTCTACGAGCAGTACTTC | CASSQDSALAGVYEQYF
TRBJ1-2 | TRBV9 | . | . | TGTGCCAGCAGCGTAGAAGTTACCTCTAACTATGGCTACACCTTC | CASSVEVTSNYGYTF
TRBJ2-2 | TRBV5-1 | . | TRBD1 | TGCGCCAGCAGCTTGGCTCAAGCCGGGACAGAGCACACCGGGGAGCTGTTTTTT | CASSLAQAGTEHTGELFF
TRBJ2-1 | TRBV21-1 | . | . | TGTGCCAGCAGCAAAGTTAATAAAAAGGGACTAGCGGGAGGGAGCCAGATGCATGAGCAGTTCTTC | CASSKVNKKGLAGGSQMHEQFF
TRBJ2-7 | TRBV7-9 | . | TRBD1 | TGTGCCAGCAGCTCCTCCGGGACAGGTCTCTACGAGCAGTACTTC | CASSSSGTGLYEQYF
TRBJ1-2 | TRBV28 | . | TRBD1 | TGTGCCAGCAGTCTGACATCAGGGGGCTATTATGGCTACACCTTC | CASSLTSGGYYGYTF
TRBJ2-3 | TRBV19 | . | TRBD2 | TGTGCCAGTAGTGTCTCGGGACTAGCGGTAGAGGGGTCTCGCACAGATACGCAGTATTTT | CASSVSGLAVEGSRTDTQYF
TRBJ1-2 | TRBV28 | . | . | TGTGCCAGCAGACGGCATTACAGTGGCTACACCTTC | CASRRHYSGYTF
TRBJ2-7 | TRBV28 | . | TRBD2 | TGTGCCAGCAGTTTAGGTATAGCGGGAGGGATCTACGAGCAGTACTTC | CASSLGIAGGIYEQYF
TRBJ1-5 | TRBV28 | . | TRBD1 | TGTGCCAGCAGTTTAGTACAGGGGTCTCAGCCCCAGCATTTT | CASSLVQGSQPQHF
TRBJ1-5 | TRBV28 | . | . | TGTGCCAGCAGCATCAATCAGCCCCAGCATTTT | CASSINQPQHF
TRBJ1-1 | TRBV7-6 | few | . | TGTGCCAGCAGCTTTGGGGTAGGGAACACTGAAGCTTTCTTT | CASSFGVGNTEAFF
TRBJ1-5 | TRBV13 | . | . | TGTGCCAGCAGCTTACGGGGCACCCCTCAGCCCCAGCATTTT | CASSLRGTPQPQHF
TRBJ2-7 | TRBV7-2 | once | . | TGTGCCAGCAGCCCTCTACTAGGAACCTACGAGCAGTACTTC | CASSPLLGTYEQYF